Shown below are 26 T cell receptor beta chains from a single sample sequenced in a study of PD-L1 blockade in urothelial cancer. Time point given: peripheral blood 6 weeks after treatment start. TCRdb's table, derived via immunoSEQ multiplex PCR, lists solely in-frame clones and lacks some. The data hold roughly 120,000 clones, with around nine tenths observed a single time. The sample consisted of PBMCs, taken around atezolizumab (anti-PD-L1) treatment. These receptors all come from a man between 60 and 70 years old with urothelial cancer.

This chain joins TRBV5-5 and TRBJ2-4, with 14 bases identical to TRBD2. The CDR3 runs to 16 residues. Trimming cost V 4 bases and J 8 bases; bases outside gene matches: 8. Germline V gives CDR1 SGHKS, CDR2 YYEKEE (reference sequence). Written as DNA, the CDR3 is TGTGCCAGCAGCCAGGGACTAGCGGGAGAAGTGGACATTCAGTACTTC. Protein sequence: CASSQGLAGEVDIQYF.

The rearrangement links TRBV5-4 to TRBJ2-5, with no clear D. This CDR3 is 13 amino acids long. V was clipped by 2 bases and J by 2 bases, with 7 bases between them. Germline V lookup: CDR1 SGHNT, CDR2 YYREEE (reference sequence). CDR3 sequence reads: CASSFGLQETQYF. For the CDR3, the DNA is TGTGCCAGCAGCTTCGGTTTACAAGAGACCCAGTACTTC.

This sequence joins TRBV21-1 and TRBJ2-3; TRBD2, the D gene given by the table, was not confirmed from the DNA. TRBV21-1 constitutes a pseudogene. The CDR3 is made up of 13 amino acids. CDR3 sequence (DNA): TGTGCCAGGCCGGGACTAGCGACCGATACGCAGTATTTT. Encoded protein: CARPGLATDTQYF.

The gene calls are TRBV7-2 and TRBJ2-7, with D hard to call. The CDR3 consists of 12 residues. V was trimmed by 5 bases and J by 9 bases, leaving 14 bases between them. CDR1 and CDR2 from the germline V gene are SGHTA and FQGNSA. This CDR3 is CASSQLRQAQYF. CDR3 DNA sequence: TGTGCCAGCAGCCAGCTTCGGCAGGCGCAGTACTTC.

In this sample, this clone turned up once. This rearrangement joins TRBV7-3 to TRBJ2-3, with 8 bases fitting TRBD1. The J segment lost 3 bases and the V segment lost 4 bases, leaving 3 bases of the junction unmatched. The CDR3 extends over 14 amino acids. Germline CDR1 reads SGHTA; CDR2 reads FQGTGA. CDR3 residues: CASSSQGVTDTQYF. CDR3 nucleotide sequence: TGTGCCAGCAGCTCACAGGGGGTGACAGATACGCAGTATTTT.

This chain uses TRBV25-1 with TRBJ2-3, with 7 bases lining up with TRBD2. CDR1 and CDR2 (germline): MGHDK, SYGVNS. The CDR3 is made up of 16 amino acids. With V trimmed by 1 base and J by 0 bases, 4 bases remained unmatched. The CDR3 nucleotides are TGTGCCAGCAGTGAATTCCAGCGGGGTAGCACAGATACGCAGTATTTT. Translating it yields CASSEFQRGSTDTQYF. The variable domain in full, with the rest retrieved from reference TRBV25-1 and TRBJ2-3, is EADIYQTPRYLVIGTGKKITLECSQTMGHDKMYWYQQDPGMELHLIHYSYGVNSTEKGDLSSESTVSRIRTEHFPLTLESARPSHTSQYLCASSEFQRGSTDTQYFGPGTRLTVL.

The rearrangement uses TRBV27 and TRBJ2-7; TRBD2 agrees at 9 bases. The V and J ends lost 5 bases and 7 bases, in that order; junction bases with no gene match: 12. The CDR3 length is 15 residues. Germline CDR1 is MNHEY and CDR2 is SMNVEV (reference sequence). The CDR3 loop reads CASSPPGLAPWEQYF. In nucleotides, the CDR3 is TGTGCCAGCAGTCCCCCAGGACTAGCGCCTTGGGAGCAGTACTTC.

The V call is TRBV7-9, the J call TRBJ2-7; 8 bases line up with TRBD2. Germline V CDR1 and CDR2: SEHNR, FQNEAQ (reference sequence). Trimming took 1 base from V and 0 from J; bases not matched to a gene: 5. The CDR3 is 16 residues long. CDR3 region: CASSLGVAGGSYEQYF. The CDR3 nucleotides are TGTGCCAGCAGCTTAGGAGTGGCGGGGGGCTCCTACGAGCAGTACTTC.

This clone was detected a few times. V and J are TRBV15 and TRBJ1-2; tentative D call: TRBD1 (5 bases). The CDR3 covers 15 residues. Germline assignment: CDR1 LNHNV and CDR2 YYDKDF (reference sequence). V dropped 0 bases and J dropped 3 bases, with 11 bases sitting between them. The CDR3 nucleotides read TGTGCCACCAGCAGAGATCCACAGGTTTACTATGGCTACACCTTC. This encodes CATSRDPQVYYGYTF. The whole variable domain, remainder taken from reference TRBV15 and TRBJ1-2, is DAMVIQNPRYQVTQFGKPVTLSCSQTLNHNVMYWYQQKSSQAPKLLFHYYDKDFNNEADTPDNFQSRRPNTSFCFLDIRSPGLGDTAMYLCATSRDPQVYYGYTFGSGTRLTVV.

The rearrangement links TRBV4-2 to TRBJ2-7, with 7 bases fitting TRBD2. Germline loops: CDR1 LGHNA, CDR2 YNFKEQ. CDR3 length: 15 amino acids. J lost 4 bases, V lost 1 base, and 7 bases had no gene match. The CDR3 DNA reads TGTGCCAGCAGCCAAGGACTAGCTCTATCGTACGAGCAGTACTTC. It is translated as CASSQGLALSYEQYF.

The genes are TRBV11-2 and TRBJ2-5, with TRBD2 matching over 8 bases. Looked up from germline, CDR1 is SGHAT and CDR2 is FQNNGV. V was pared by 1 base and J by 5 bases, with 3 bases of the junction left unmatched. This CDR3 region has 14 residues. CDR3: CASSLGRGGETQYF. Here the CDR3 DNA reads TGTGCCAGCAGCTTAGGCCGGGGGGGGGAGACCCAGTACTTC.

V and J are TRBV10-3 and TRBJ2-2; perhaps TRBD2 as D (5 bases). Germline-derived CDR1 and CDR2 are ENHRY and SYGVKD. The CDR3 length is 13 residues. V was cut by 8 bases and J by 2 bases, with 9 bases left in between. CDR3 sequence reads: CAIRTGNTGELFF. The CDR3 coding sequence is TGTGCCATCCGGACGGGAAACACCGGGGAGCTGTTTTTT.

This clone was detected once. This chain uses TRBV29-1 with TRBJ2-1; 7 bases map to TRBD2. The CDR3 has 13 amino acids. CDR1 is SQVTM, CDR2 ANQGSEA, per germline. V was pared by 7 bases and J by 6 bases, with 9 bases of the junction left unmatched. CDR3 amino acids: CSETRTSVNEQFF. The CDR3 nucleotides are TGCAGCGAGACACGGACTAGTGTCAATGAGCAGTTCTTC.

The chain joins TRBV11-2 to TRBJ2-3, with 12 bases aligning to TRBD2. The CDR3 has 16 amino acids. The germline V gene has CDR1 SGHAT and CDR2 FQNNGV. The J segment lost 5 bases and the V segment lost 4 bases, leaving 7 bases of the junction unmatched. This CDR3 is CASSSSQTSGGDTQYF. CDR3 in DNA: TGTGCCAGCAGCTCGAGTCAGACTAGCGGGGGAGATACGCAGTATTTT.

The chain is built from TRBV6-1 and TRBJ2-7; a weak D match, TRBD1 (5 bases). V shed 5 bases and J shed 6 bases, with 14 bases lying between them. Per the germline V gene, CDR1 is MNHNS and CDR2 is SASEGT. This CDR3 contains 13 residues. This CDR3 reads CASSTQGFLEQYF. DNA for the CDR3: TGTGCCAGCAGTACCCAGGGTTTTCTCGAGCAGTACTTC.

The rearrangement uses TRBV11-3 and TRBJ2-5; 15 nucleotides match TRBD2. The germline V gene encodes CDR1 SGHNT and CDR2 YENEEA. This CDR3 region has 16 residues. With 3 bases clipped from V and 4 bases from J, the junction kept 3 bases outside the gene matches. The CDR3: CASSFGLAGGGETQYF. The CDR3 DNA follows: TGTGCCAGCAGCTTTGGACTAGCGGGGGGGGGAGAGACCCAGTACTTC.

Concerning this clone: At the DNA level, this CDR3 is encoded by other sequences in the same sample as well. The CDR3 loop reads CASSEQGASGYTF. Here the CDR3 DNA reads TGTGCCAGCAGTGAGCAGGGGGCGTCTGGCTACACCTTC. V gene TRBV2 combines with J gene TRBJ1-2; 8 positions match TRBD1. The CDR3 has 13 amino acids. CDR1 is SNHLY and CDR2 is FYNNEI in the germline V gene. The V gene end was trimmed by 3 bases and the J gene end by 7 bases; junction bases not matched to a gene: 4.

The chain recombines TRBV6-6 with TRBJ1-1, with 10 bases matching TRBD1. The CDR3 consists of 14 residues. V shed 7 bases, J shed 6 bases, and the junction held 8 bases outside the gene matches. Germline lookup yields CDR1 MNHNY and CDR2 SVGAGI (reference sequence). The CDR3 DNA follows: TGTGCCAGCACTGTGGGACAGGGGACCTCTGAAGCTTTCTTT. It encodes CASTVGQGTSEAFF.

This clone was seen just once. V is TRBV6-1 and J is TRBJ1-1; D is perhaps TRBD1 (5 bases). Germline V CDR1 and CDR2: MNHNS, SASEGT. This CDR3 region has 14 residues. V was pared by 9 bases and J by 5 bases, with 19 bases between. CDR3 nucleotide sequence: TGTGCCAGGACACGCCAACGACAGAGGACTGAAGCTTTCTTT. It encodes CARTRQRQRTEAFF.

This clone was counted a few times. This chain uses TRBV5-1 with TRBJ1-1; the D gene is possibly TRBD1 (6 bases). The CDR3 runs 14 residues. V was shortened by 2 bases and J by 4 bases, with 12 bases between the two germline ends. CDR1 is SGHRS and CDR2 is YFSETQ in the germline V gene. The CDR3 spells CASSFRTVGTEAFF. In nucleotides, the CDR3 is TGCGCCAGCAGCTTTAGGACAGTCGGCACTGAAGCTTTCTTT. Looking up the rest from reference TRBV5-1 and TRBJ1-1 gives the full variable domain: KAGVTQTPRYLIKTRGQQVTLSCSPISGHRSVSWYQQTPGQGLQFLFEYFSETQRNKGNFPGRFSGRQFSNSRSEMNVSTLELGDSALYLCASSFRTVGTEAFFGQGTRLTVV.

This chain links TRBV9 with TRBJ2-3; the D is unclear. Germline-derived CDR1 and CDR2 are SGDLS and YYNGEE. CDR3 length: 13 residues. The V and J ends lost 3 bases and 2 bases respectively, with 7 bases between them. The CDR3 loop is CASSGPYTDTQYF. CDR3 nucleotides: TGTGCCAGCAGCGGCCCCTACACAGATACGCAGTATTTT.

The chain links TRBV7-2 to TRBJ2-2; D is unresolved. V was trimmed by 9 bases and J by 0 bases, leaving 8 bases between them. CDR3 length equals 13 residues. Germline values: CDR1 SGHTA, CDR2 FQGNSA. CDR3 bases: TGTGCCAGGAGATCCTCGAACACCGGGGAGCTGTTTTTT. This codes for CARRSSNTGELFF. The whole variable domain, remainder taken from reference TRBV7-2 and TRBJ2-2, is GAGVSQSPSNKVTEKGKDVELRCDPISGHTALYWYRQSLGQGLEFLIYFQGNSAPDKSGLPSDRFSAERTGGSVSTLTIQRTQQEDSAVYLCARRSSNTGELFFGEGSRLTVL.

CDR3 in amino acids: CASSSRGDSYGYTF. In nucleotides, the CDR3 is TGTGCCAGCAGCTCGCGGGGGGACAGCTATGGCTACACCTTC. The V call is TRBV7-8, the J call TRBJ1-2; 7 positions agree with TRBD1. This CDR3 comprises 14 residues. CDR1 and CDR2 (germline): SGHVS, FQNEAQ. Trimming took 4 bases from V and 4 from J; bases not matched to a gene: 6. The whole variable domain, filled in from reference TRBV7-8 and TRBJ1-2, reads GAGVSQSPRYKVAKRGQDVALRCDPISGHVSLFWYQQALGQGPEFLTYFQNEAQLDKSGLPSDRFFAERPEGSVSTLKIQRTQQEDSAVYLCASSSRGDSYGYTFGSGTRLTVV.

This clone was picked up one time. The CDR3 is CASRAGESSYEQYF. In DNA, the CDR3 is TGTGCCAGCAGGGCAGGGGAAAGCTCCTACGAGCAGTACTTC. V and J are TRBV7-2 and TRBJ2-7, with D tentatively TRBD1 (6 bases). The V and J ends lost 6 bases and 0 bases respectively, with 12 bases between them. CDR1 and CDR2 from the germline V gene are SGHTA and FQGNSA. This CDR3 is built from 14 residues.

The DNA for the CDR3 is TGTGCCAGCAGCCCACAGGGCGCCGGGGAGCTGTTTTTT. As protein: CASSPQGAGELFF. The V and J genes are TRBV9 and TRBJ2-2, with D perhaps TRBD1 (6 bases). V gave up 4 bases and J gave up 6 bases, with 10 bases separating them. CDR1 SGDLS and CDR2 YYNGEE come from the germline V gene. The CDR3 covers 13 residues.

The CDR3 sequence is CASSLNSGAETQYF. CDR3 nucleotide sequence: TGTGCCAGCAGCTTAAATTCAGGGGCAGAGACCCAGTACTTC. V gene TRBV7-3 combines with J gene TRBJ2-5, with D tentatively TRBD1 (6 bases). CDR3 length equals 14 residues. V was trimmed by 1 base and J by 4 bases, leaving 10 bases between them. CDR1 is SGHTA, CDR2 FQGTGA, per germline.